This TCR beta chain was sequenced for a study of early T cells in non-severe SARS-CoV-2 infection. Study-level background: Investigators sequenced bulk RNA drawn from unsorted whole blood, and chains remained unpaired. Overall study results and limits: Database matching using VDJdb favored anti-spike CD8 responses, with private and CD4 specificities left missing.

This clonotype appeared many times. Its antigen is unidentified. Individual cDNA molecules were tagged with unique molecular identifiers, the study reported. One entry per CDR3 protein results from TCRdb running MiXCR on the 5' RACE reads. The sample yields over 60,000 distinct CDR3 sequences, roughly a tenth seen once. The CDR3 runs to 17 residues. Germline CDR1 is LGHNA and CDR2 is YNFKEQ. The V and J ends lost 0 bases and 6 bases respectively, with 21 bases between them. The V and J genes are TRBV4-2 and TRBJ2-7, with D perhaps matching TRBD2 (6 bases). The material sequenced was whole blood. The sequence derives from an adult who was a healthcare worker with PCR-confirmed SARS-CoV-2 infection or an uninfected control (not recorded which). The chain's CDR3 is CASSQDEPGTLGREQYF. Written as DNA, the CDR3 is TGTGCCAGCAGCCAAGATGAACCAGGGACTCTGGGGCGCGAGCAGTACTTC.